The TCR beta chain under discussion was sequenced for a study of CD8 T cells in Susac syndrome. J gave up 8 bases and V 5 bases, and 8 bases lay outside the gene matches. Germline assignment: CDR1 SGHRS and CDR2 YFSETQ. The CDR3 is 15 residues long. Patients having Susac syndrome satisfied recently defined diagnostic criteria for definite or probable disease. Random hexamers were used to reverse transcribe an amount of roughly 0.5 to 1 ug RNA. TCRdb reprocessed the immunoSEQ multiplex PCR reads via MiXCR and lists one record per CDR3 protein. The data show around 230,000 distinct CDR3 sequences, with around 96% seen just once and approximately 0.094% held by the top ten.

Input material: CD4+ T cells from PBMCs. The clonotype was recovered from a human donor with Susac syndrome. V usage is TRBV5-1 and J usage is TRBJ2-1, with 12 nucleotides matching TRBD1. The CDR3 protein is CASSPGTGGMYEQFF. The CDR3 DNA is TGCGCCAGCAGTCCTGGGACAGGGGGCATGTATGAGCAGTTCTTC.